This T cell receptor beta chain was identified during a study of T cell responses to AZD1222 COVID-19 vaccine. Points on this clone: The antigen is not known.

Study-level points and caveats: Researchers report vaccine-associated CD4 TCRs spanning spike, with dominance at 160-218 and 743-854. Compared with day 0, the breadth and depth of the Spike-specific TCR repertoire rose significantly after two doses of AZD1222.

Per germline, CDR1 MNHEY and CDR2 SMNVEV (reference sequence). The CDR3 covers 15 residues. V dropped 6 bases and J dropped 6; count of bases not matched to a gene: 10. Libraries were prepared by immunoSEQ multiplex PCR; TCRdb keeps only in-frame clonotypes and omits some of them. The table records over 120,000 clones, roughly nine tenths of them present only once. Sample: peripheral blood, taken 28 days after the second AZD1222 dose. The chain has TRBV27 and TRBJ1-5; 8 bases agree with TRBD1. The TCR comes from an adult who received the AZD1222 COVID-19 vaccine. The CDR3 region is CASRGDRGILQPQHF. DNA for the CDR3: TGTGCCAGCAGGGGAGACAGGGGCATCCTTCAGCCCCAGCATTTT.